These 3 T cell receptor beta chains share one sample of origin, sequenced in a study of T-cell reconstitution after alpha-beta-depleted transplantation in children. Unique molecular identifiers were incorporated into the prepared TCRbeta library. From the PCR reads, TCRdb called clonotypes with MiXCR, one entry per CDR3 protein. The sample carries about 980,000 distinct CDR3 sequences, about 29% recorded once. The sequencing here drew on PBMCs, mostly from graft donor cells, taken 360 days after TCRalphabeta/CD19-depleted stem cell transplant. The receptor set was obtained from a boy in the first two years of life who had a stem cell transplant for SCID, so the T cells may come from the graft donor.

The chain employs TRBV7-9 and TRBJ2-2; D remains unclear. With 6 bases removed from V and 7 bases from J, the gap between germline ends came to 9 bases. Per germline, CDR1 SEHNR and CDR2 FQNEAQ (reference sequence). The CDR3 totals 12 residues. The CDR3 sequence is CASSTLSGELFF. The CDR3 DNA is TGTGCCAGCAGTACCCTTAGCGGGGAGCTGTTTTTT.

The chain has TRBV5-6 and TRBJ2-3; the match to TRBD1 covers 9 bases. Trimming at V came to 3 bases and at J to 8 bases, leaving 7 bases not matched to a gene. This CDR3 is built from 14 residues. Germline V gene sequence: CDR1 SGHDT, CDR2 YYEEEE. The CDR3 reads CASSWTGEEGTQYF. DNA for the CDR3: TGTGCCAGCAGCTGGACAGGGGAGGAGGGTACGCAGTATTTT.

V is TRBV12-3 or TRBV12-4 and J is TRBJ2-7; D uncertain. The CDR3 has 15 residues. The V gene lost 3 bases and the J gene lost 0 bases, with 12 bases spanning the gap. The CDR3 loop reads CASSFGIGNSYEQYF. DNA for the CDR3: TGTGCCAGCAGTTTCGGTATCGGCAACTCCTACGAGCAGTACTTC.